These 9 T cell receptor gamma chains were all obtained from the same sample, sequenced in a study of gamma delta lymphoproliferative disorders and STAT genes. TCRdb fed the multiplex PCR reads into CATT to redo clone calling. Of fewer than 3,500 gamma-chain clones in the sample, under 9.5% were seen once. PBMCs from patients and controls supplied the genomic DNA for sequencing. Sequencing used blood. The receptors stem from a human donor in good health.

This clone is termed medium-sized (0.01 to 0.1%). CDR3 coding DNA: TGTGCTGCGTGGGTTTATTATAAGAAACTCTTT. Amino acid sequence: CAAWVYYKKLF. The genes are TRGV10 and TRGJ1 or TRGJ2. The J gene comes from matching the DNA to germline here; TCRdb lacks it. TRGV10 is an ORF, and what it does is uncertain. After removal of 8 bases from V and 3 bases from J, the junction contained 2 bases not matched to a gene. This CDR3 region has 11 residues.

This clone ranks as medium-sized (0.01 to 0.1%). The chain recombines TRGV9 with TRGJ1 or TRGJ2. Because TCRdb records no J gene, it was assigned here through a match of the DNA to germline. The CDR3 is 18 residues long. Losses at the gene ends were 2 bases for V and 2 bases for J; bases not matched to a gene: 18. Per the germline V gene, CDR1 is GITISATS and CDR2 is ISYDGTV (reference sequence). The CDR3 DNA is TGTGCCTTGTGGGAGGCAATCCCCCAGGCCATAGATTATTATAAGAAACTCTTT. As protein: CALWEAIPQAIDYYKKLF.

The chain employs TRGV2 and TRGJ1 or TRGJ2. TCRdb carries no J gene annotation; the J gene was assigned here by matching the DNA with germline. Germline loops: CDR1 EGSNGY, CDR2 YDSYNSKV. The CDR3 covers 10 residues. DNA for the CDR3: TGTGCACCTGGGACGGGCAAGAAACTCTTT. This sequence encodes CAPGTGKKLF.

This clone is classed as medium-sized. The CDR3 DNA sequence: TGTGCCACCTGGGATGGGCCAGCTCTGAATTATTATAAGAAACTCTTT. Residues: CATWDGPALNYYKKLF. The chain couples TRGV4 to TRGJ1 or TRGJ2. TCRdb does not report a J gene; here it was assigned by matching the DNA to germline references. Unmatched junction bases numbered 8, after V lost 0 bases and J lost 0 bases. The CDR3 totals 16 residues. In germline, CDR1 is EGSTGY, CDR2 YDSYTSSV.

The chain employs TRGV8 and TRGJP1. TCRdb records no J gene; here it was assigned by comparing the DNA to germline. The CDR3 is made up of 10 amino acids. The junction had 2 bases not matched to a gene; V was cut back by 5 bases and J by 11 bases. CDR1 is VENAVY and CDR2 is YDSYNSRV in the germline V gene. DNA of the CDR3: TGTGCCACCTGGGGATGGTTCAAGATATTT. It encodes CATWGWFKIF.

This clone is judged medium-sized. Other DNA sequences within the sample encode an identical CDR3. The chain combines TRGV4 with TRGJ1 or TRGJ2. TCRdb offers no J gene call, so here the DNA was matched to germline to obtain one. CDR1 is EGSTGY and CDR2 is YDSYTSSV in the germline V gene. CDR3 length: 13 residues. The trim removed 0 bases at V and 7 bases at J, leaving 6 bases unmatched. In DNA form, the CDR3 reads TGTGCCACCTGGGATGGGCCCCGCTATAAGAAACTCTTT. It yields the protein CATWDGPRYKKLF.

By sample fraction, this clone is medium-sized. The CDR3 here is CACWIRQVYYKKLF. The DNA of the CDR3 is TGTGCCTGCTGGATTAGGCAGGTTTATTATAAGAAACTCTTT. J is TRGJ1 or TRGJ2 and V is TRGV11. The J gene, not given by TCRdb, was assigned here from a germline match of the nucleotide sequence. TRGV11 is an ORF; its function is uncertain. The CDR3 loop spans 14 amino acids. V shed 1 base, J shed 3 bases, and the junction held 3 bases outside the gene matches.

By sample fraction, this clone is medium-sized. The rearrangement joins TRGV2 to TRGJ1 or TRGJ2. Since TCRdb gives no J gene, matching the DNA to germline was used here to assign it. From germline, CDR1 is EGSNGY and CDR2 YDSYNSKV. V shed 0 bases and J 12 bases; nucleotides not matched to a gene: 17. The CDR3 runs 15 residues. In nucleotides, the CDR3 is TGTGCCACCTGGGACGGGCAAAGGGAGGTTCTGAGGAAACTCTTT. Translating it yields CATWDGQREVLRKLF.

This clone rates as large. The chain recombines TRGV3 with TRGJP2. TCRdb leaves out the J gene; it was filled in here by matching the DNA to germline. CDR1 and CDR2 (germline): VTNTFY, YDVSTARD (reference sequence). With V trimmed by 0 bases and J by 5 bases, 9 bases remained unmatched. CDR3 length: 16 amino acids. The CDR3 nucleotides are TGTGCCACCTGGGACAGGAGGGGAGTCAGTGATTGGATCAAGACGTTT. Amino acid sequence: CATWDRRGVSDWIKTF.